The rows below give T cell receptor beta chains drawn from one sample of a study of cytomegalovirus exposure and HLA in healthy donors. Profiling relied on immunoSEQ multiplex PCR, and the TCRdb table lists in-frame clones only, not all of them. The sample lists nearly 110,000 clones, around 85% occurring once. The sequenced sample was PBMCs. Receptors were obtained from a man aged 30 to 39 in good health and CMV-seronegative. Both conserved end residues are part of each CDR3.

V gene	J gene	CDR3 protein
TRBV6-1	TRBJ1-5	CASSERVGRYQPQHF
TRBV19	TRBJ1-4	CASSIRGFNEKLFF
TRBV9	TRBJ2-4	CASSGDLVQNIQYF
TRBV7-6	TRBJ2-7	CASSLGGGQKQYF
TRBV19	TRBJ2-1	CASTPRRGPYNEQFF
TRBV7-8	TRBJ2-3	CASSPWEADTQYF
TRBV30	TRBJ2-5	CAWRGGIETQYF
TRBV7-8	TRBJ1-1	CASSSWTGNTEAFF
TRBV1	TRBJ2-7	CTSSQDRTGEANEQYF
TRBV6-5	TRBJ1-2	CASSFGGDGYTF
TRBV15	TRBJ2-4	CATRKGAKNIQYF
TRBV4-1	TRBJ2-1	CASSQTLLAGGLNEQFF
TRBV29-1	TRBJ2-6	CSVQQGSGANVLTF
TRBV2	TRBJ1-1	CASTFDTEAFF
TRBV7-8	TRBJ1-6	CASSLQGSSYNSPLHF
TRBV7-3	TRBJ2-7	CASSLLAGESYEQYF
TRBV19	TRBJ2-5	CASSMGSRGLRETQYF
TRBV9	TRBJ2-3	CASSVGGSQVRTDTQYF
TRBV11-2	TRBJ2-4	CASSLRFSGTKNIQYF
TRBV4-2	TRBJ1-4	CASSQASSGRGPEKLFF
TRBV15	TRBJ1-1	CATSRATGTEAFF
TRBV9	TRBJ2-1	CASSVSGSSYNEQFF
TRBV11-2	TRBJ2-1	CASSLVGRADEQFF
TRBV6-5	TRBJ2-3	CASSYWDNTEYF